The following is a TCR beta chain sequence with its context. The clone's antigen remains unknown. No per-base quality is available; no much larger clone lies one base away. The library was made by 5' RACE. TCRdb lists the instrument as Illumina HiSeq 2500. A second PCR of about 7 to 12 cycles was performed with a sample-barcoded 5' primer and a J-beta primer mix. Each TCR beta cDNA molecule received a unique molecular identifier from a template-switch 5' adaptor carrying 12 random nucleotides. At least 3 million CDR3-containing paired-end reads were obtained from each sample. All of the RNA was converted into first-strand cDNA using the Mint cDNA synthesis kit, with a TRBC-specific oligonucleotide serving as the primer. All cDNA was treated with uracil-DNA glycosylase and then went through a first 18-cycle PCR with the universal primers M1SS and BC2_uni_R. Concerning the study's data processing: For normalization, 1 million high-quality reads, each with a distinct molecular identifier, were randomly selected from each sample. Instead of being binned into consensus sequences, reads with shared molecular identifiers were discarded. MiTCR, run with a Q25 quality threshold and the strictest error-elimination algorithm, handled CDR3 identification, clonotype clustering and error correction. Lower-bound total TCR beta diversity was estimated with a nonparametric unseen species model using Euler transformation. The public reads were reanalyzed by TCRdb: fastp trimming at Q25, MiXCR alignment, in-frame beta chains only. Rows with a matching CDR3 protein are joined into one entry that keeps the most common DNA and genes. Here the V and J calls rest on TCRdb's processing, not on the authors' analysis. Present in this sample are 1.5 million to 2 million distinct CDR3 sequences, approximately 50% of which were seen just once. The biggest ten clones account for about 2.1% of the sample.

The entry originates in a study of blood T cells in healthy people across ages (dated by TCRdb to the mid-2010s). Study-wide context: In model experiments, template switching captured about one uniquely barcoded TCR beta cDNA molecule for every two T cells. The study measured age-related changes in TCR beta repertoire diversity using deep sequencing normalized with unique cDNA molecular identifiers. The donors were divided into four age groups: young (average roughly 17 years), middle-aged (approximately 41), aged (approximately 62) and long-lived (82). To avoid experimental bias, donors of different ages were spread randomly across the sequencing lanes. Two additional independent replicas of 1 million unique cDNA reads from the same blood draw were analyzed for two donors (one aged 18 to 29 and one aged 80 or older). General conclusions and limits of the study: Bulk unsorted PBMC profiling prevented conclusive comparison of naive and antigen-experienced compartments. Estimates of total diversity based on one million sequenced T cells were considered lower bounds and underestimates. As age increased, observed TCR beta diversity per million T cells dropped in a roughly linear way, and a significant reduction was already evident by age 40. There was a strong correlation between observed TCR beta diversity and the percentage of naive T cells measured by flow cytometry. Compared with the aged group, more naive CD4+ T cells, fewer expanded clones and increased TCR diversity were shown by the long-lived group, suggesting age selection. The CMV infection status of donors was not known, potentially confounding age-related changes in expanded clonotypes.

V ends up 2 bases short and J 4 bases short, with an unmatched junction base count of 9. From the germline V gene, CDR1 is SGHTA and CDR2 is FQGNSA. Taken from cysteine to phenylalanine, the CDR3 has 16 residues. Kept here is only the CDR3 DNA, which spans 48 bases and is read in frame from base 1. Systemically healthy Caucasian individuals from Russia, about 38 in total and aged about 6 to 100 years, were included as donors. Around 9.9 milliliters of peripheral blood were collected from each donor into EDTA-treated Vacutainer tubes. PBMCs were isolated by Ficoll-Paque density-gradient centrifugation, with at least 7 million obtained per sample. Total RNA, at least 6 micrograms per sample, was extracted from PBMCs with Trizol reagent. For every donor, an aliquot of PBMCs went through flow cytometry to measure the percentages of naive CD45RAhigh/CD27high T cells.

Recombination connected TRBV7-2 to TRBJ1-2, with 8 bases aligning to TRBD1. The sequenced sample was blood. This TCR was sampled from a middle-aged woman in good health. Read as DNA, the sequence is TGTGCCAGCAGCTTAAGGCAGGGGGCCCTTTTCTATGGCTACACCTTC. This codes for CASSLRQGALFYGYTF.